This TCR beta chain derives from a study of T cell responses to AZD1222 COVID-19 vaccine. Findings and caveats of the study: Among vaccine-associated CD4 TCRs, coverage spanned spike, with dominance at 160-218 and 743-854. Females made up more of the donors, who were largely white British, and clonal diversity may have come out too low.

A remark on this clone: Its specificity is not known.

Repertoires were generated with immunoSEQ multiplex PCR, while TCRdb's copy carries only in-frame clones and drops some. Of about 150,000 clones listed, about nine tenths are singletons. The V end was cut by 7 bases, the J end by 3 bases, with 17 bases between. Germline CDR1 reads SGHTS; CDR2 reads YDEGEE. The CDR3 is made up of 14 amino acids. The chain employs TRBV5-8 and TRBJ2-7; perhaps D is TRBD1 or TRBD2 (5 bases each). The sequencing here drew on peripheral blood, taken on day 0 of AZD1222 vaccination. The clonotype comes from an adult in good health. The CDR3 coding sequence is TGTGCCAGCCCAGGCAGGGAGAAGTACTACGAGCAGTACTTC. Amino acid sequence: CASPGREKYYEQYF.